The 14 T cell receptor beta chains listed next were all sequenced from one sample in a study of glioma-infiltrating T cells after dendritic cell vaccination. The data were produced by immunoSEQ multiplex PCR, yet TCRdb's version contains in-frame clones alone and is incomplete. Of around 96,000 clones listed, roughly three quarters are singletons. Sequences were derived from blood, sampled before dendritic cell vaccination. These receptor sequences come from a human donor with glioblastoma.

The gene calls are TRBV30 and TRBJ1-4; a possible D gene is TRBD1 (5 bases). The germline V gene encodes CDR1 GTSNPN and CDR2 SVGIG (reference sequence). The CDR3 has 14 amino acids. V was shortened by 0 bases and J by 7 bases, with 12 bases between the two germline ends. The chain's CDR3 is CAWSVGGSGEKLFF. The CDR3 bases are TGTGCCTGGAGTGTCGGGGGATCGGGTGAAAAACTGTTTTTT.

This clone was counted once. The genes are TRBV6-6 and TRBJ1-5, with unresolved D. Per germline, CDR1 MNHNY and CDR2 SVGAGI (reference sequence). Trimming removed 4 bases from V and 0 bases from J, with 7 bases in between. The CDR3 consists of 14 residues. The CDR3 DNA sequence: TGTGCCAGCAGTTCAGGATATAGCAATCAGCCCCAGCATTTT. The encoded protein is CASSSGYSNQPQHF.

The rearrangement joins TRBV2 to TRBJ2-1, with TRBD2 identical over 9 bases. After removal of 6 bases from V and 7 bases from J, the junction contained 10 bases not matched to a gene. The CDR3 totals 15 residues. Germline CDR1 is SNHLY and CDR2 is FYNNEI. CDR3 bases: TGTGCCAGCAGATTACCGGGACTAGCAGGAAATGAGCAGTTCTTC. This gives the protein CASRLPGLAGNEQFF.

This chain connects TRBV4-2 to TRBJ1-4, with D perhaps matching TRBD1 (5 bases). Germline V gene sequence: CDR1 LGHNA, CDR2 YNFKEQ. This CDR3 is built from 16 residues. Trimming removed 0 bases from V and 8 bases from J, with 16 bases in between. The CDR3 nucleotides are TGTGCCAGCAGCCAAGATGCGGGGCGCGGAGGGGAAAAACTGTTTTTT. This translates into CASSQDAGRGGEKLFF.

The count of this clone is one. The chain employs TRBV6-5 and TRBJ2-5; 8 positions agree with TRBD2. The CDR3 loop spans 14 amino acids. Germline V gene data show CDR1 as MNHEY and CDR2 as SVGAGI. The J segment lost 1 base and the V segment lost 8 bases, leaving 6 bases of the junction unmatched. Written as DNA, the CDR3 is TGTGCCAGCTCGGGCGGGAGGTCCCAAGAGACCCAGTACTTC. Amino acid sequence: CASSGGRSQETQYF.

This clone has more than one count but fewer than ten. V is TRBV6-1 and J is TRBJ1-3; TRBD1 might be the D (5 bases). With 3 bases removed from V and 5 bases from J, the gap between germline ends came to 14 bases. The CDR3 sequence is 15 residues long. Germline lookup yields CDR1 MNHNS and CDR2 SASEGT. DNA for the CDR3: TGTGCCAGCAGTGATCGGGCAGTGGGGCGAAACACCATATATTTT. The encoded protein is CASSDRAVGRNTIYF.

This chain's CDR3 is CASSRTASYYGYTF. DNA of the CDR3: TGTGCCAGCTCTCGGACAGCAAGCTACTATGGCTACACCTTC. The chain has TRBV9 and TRBJ1-2; D might be TRBD1 (6 bases). CDR3 size: 14 residues. CDR1 and CDR2 (germline): SGDLS, YYNGEE. Trimming removed 7 bases at V and 3 bases at J, with 16 bases between.

V usage is TRBV5-1 and J usage is TRBJ2-4; D gene unclear. Germline V gene data show CDR1 as SGHRS and CDR2 as YFSETQ. The CDR3 is 13 amino acids. The germline V and J ends were trimmed by 4 bases and 0 bases, with 5 bases remaining between them. CDR3 DNA: TGCGCCAGCAGCCCTTTAGCCAAAAACATTCAGTACTTC. It specifies CASSPLAKNIQYF.

This clone was counted only a few times. The chain employs TRBV2 and TRBJ2-7; 7 nucleotides line up with TRBD2. This CDR3 comprises 13 residues. Germline assignment: CDR1 SNHLY and CDR2 FYNNEI. V gave up 6 bases and J gave up 3 bases; unmatched junction bases: 5. CDR3: CASRGGEFYEQYF. The CDR3 region has the DNA TGTGCCAGCAGGGGAGGGGAATTCTACGAGCAGTACTTC.

CDR3 DNA: TGTGCCAGCAGCTGGAGTCCGGTCGCCTCGGATGAGCAGTTCTTC. Translation gives CASSWSPVASDEQFF. The chain employs TRBV11-2 and TRBJ2-1; unclear D gene. V was trimmed by 4 bases and J by 8 bases, leaving 18 bases between them. The CDR3 loop spans 15 amino acids. Per germline, CDR1 SGHAT and CDR2 FQNNGV. The variable domain in full, completed from reference TRBV11-2 and TRBJ2-1, reads EAGVAQSPRYKIIEKRQSVAFWCNPISGHATLYWYQQILGQGPKLLIQFQNNGVVDDSQLPKDRFSAERLKGVDSTLKIQPAKLEDSAVYLCASSWSPVASDEQFFGPGTRLTVL.

The chain links TRBV27 to TRBJ1-4; 8 bases agree with TRBD1. CDR3 length equals 16 residues. V lost 6 bases to trimming and J lost 3 bases; unmatched junction nucleotides: 9. Germline V gene data show CDR1 as MNHEY and CDR2 as SMNVEV (reference sequence). The CDR3 spells CASRSFQGAPNEKLFF. The DNA for the CDR3 is TGTGCCAGCAGGAGTTTCCAGGGGGCGCCTAATGAAAAACTGTTTTTT.

This clone has a single count. This chain uses TRBV5-5 with TRBJ1-3; weak D call: TRBD1 (6 bases). The CDR3 length is 15 residues. The V gene lost 1 base and the J gene lost 0 bases, with 8 bases spanning the gap. The germline V gene encodes CDR1 SGHKS and CDR2 YYEKEE (reference sequence). CDR3 loop: CASSLTGTSGNTIYF. CDR3 sequence (DNA): TGTGCCAGCAGCTTGACAGGGACCTCTGGAAACACCATATATTTT.

The chain uses TRBV6-5 and TRBJ2-5; D remains unclear. CDR1 and CDR2 from the germline V gene are MNHEY and SVGAGI. The V end lost 3 bases, the J end lost 0 bases, and 11 bases lay between the germline ends. The CDR3 runs to 15 residues. The CDR3 here is CASSYVGRNQETQYF. As DNA, the CDR3 is TGTGCCAGCAGTTATGTTGGCAGAAACCAAGAGACCCAGTACTTC.

The chain combines TRBV27 with TRBJ1-2, with D perhaps matching TRBD1 (6 bases). The CDR3 runs 15 residues. The V gene's germline CDR1 is MNHEY and CDR2 SMNVEV (reference sequence). The V and J ends lost 0 bases and 5 bases respectively, with 13 bases between them. The CDR3 DNA sequence: TGTGCCAGCAGTTTATCACAGGGTAAAACTTATGGCTACACCTTC. This codes for CASSLSQGKTYGYTF.